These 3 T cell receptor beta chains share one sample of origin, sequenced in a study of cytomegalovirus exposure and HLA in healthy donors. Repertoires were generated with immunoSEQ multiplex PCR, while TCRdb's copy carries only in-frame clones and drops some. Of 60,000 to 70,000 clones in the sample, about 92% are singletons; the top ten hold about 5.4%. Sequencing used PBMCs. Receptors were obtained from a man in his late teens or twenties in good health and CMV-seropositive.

This chain's CDR3 is CASSLGLATQETQYF. The CDR3 nucleotides are TGTGCCAGCAGCTTGGGGCTAGCAACACAAGAGACCCAGTACTTC. The rearrangement links TRBV5-8 to TRBJ2-5; D is perhaps TRBD2 (5 bases). Looked up from germline, CDR1 is SGHTS and CDR2 is YDEGEE. This CDR3 region has 15 residues. Trimming took 0 bases from V and 2 from J, leaving 11 bases between them.

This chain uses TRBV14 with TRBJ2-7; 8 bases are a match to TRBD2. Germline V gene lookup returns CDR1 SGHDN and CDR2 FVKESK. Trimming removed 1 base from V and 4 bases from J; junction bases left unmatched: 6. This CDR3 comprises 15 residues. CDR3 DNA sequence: TGTGCCAGCAGCCAAGGACTAGCGACTGGTTACGAGCAGTACTTC. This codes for CASSQGLATGYEQYF.

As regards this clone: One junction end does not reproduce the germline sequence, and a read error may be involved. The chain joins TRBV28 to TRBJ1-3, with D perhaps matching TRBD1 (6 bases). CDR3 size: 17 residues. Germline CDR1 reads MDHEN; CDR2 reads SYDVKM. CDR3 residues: CTSSGLNRVVGGNTIYF. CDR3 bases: TGTACCAGCAGTGGACTCAACAGGGTTGTTGGTGGAAACACCATATATTTT.